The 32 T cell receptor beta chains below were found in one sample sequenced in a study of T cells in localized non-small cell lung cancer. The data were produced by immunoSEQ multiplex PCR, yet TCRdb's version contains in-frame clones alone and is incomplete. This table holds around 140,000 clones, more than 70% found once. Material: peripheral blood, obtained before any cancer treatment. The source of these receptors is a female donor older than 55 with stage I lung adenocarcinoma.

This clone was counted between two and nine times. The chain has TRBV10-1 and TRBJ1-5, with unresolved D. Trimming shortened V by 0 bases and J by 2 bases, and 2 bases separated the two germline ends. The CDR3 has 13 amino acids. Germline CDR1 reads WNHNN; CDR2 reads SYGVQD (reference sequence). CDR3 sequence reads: CASSESGNQPQHF. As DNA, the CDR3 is TGCGCCAGCAGTGAGTCGGGCAATCAGCCCCAGCATTTT.

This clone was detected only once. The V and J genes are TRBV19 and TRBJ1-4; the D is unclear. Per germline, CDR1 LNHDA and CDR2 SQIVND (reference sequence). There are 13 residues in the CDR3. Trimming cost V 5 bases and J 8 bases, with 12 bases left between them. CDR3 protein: CASSLQRNEKLFF. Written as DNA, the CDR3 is TGTGCCAGTAGTCTTCAGAGAAACGAAAAACTGTTTTTT.

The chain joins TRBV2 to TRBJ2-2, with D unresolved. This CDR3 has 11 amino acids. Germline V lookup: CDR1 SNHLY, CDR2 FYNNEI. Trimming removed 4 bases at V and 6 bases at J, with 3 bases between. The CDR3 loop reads CASSVAGELFF. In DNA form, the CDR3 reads TGTGCCAGCAGTGTGGCCGGGGAGCTGTTTTTT.

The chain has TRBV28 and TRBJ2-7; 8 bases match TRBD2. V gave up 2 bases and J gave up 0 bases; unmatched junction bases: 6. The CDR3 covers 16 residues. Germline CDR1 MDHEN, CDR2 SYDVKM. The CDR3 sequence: CASSLDDGRASYEQYF. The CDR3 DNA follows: TGTGCCAGCAGTTTAGATGACGGGAGGGCCTCCTACGAGCAGTACTTC.

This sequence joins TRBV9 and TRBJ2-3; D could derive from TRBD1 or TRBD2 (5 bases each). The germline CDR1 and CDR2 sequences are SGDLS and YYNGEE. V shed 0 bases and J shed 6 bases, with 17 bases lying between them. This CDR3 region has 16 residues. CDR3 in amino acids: CASSVGQGPGGDTQYF. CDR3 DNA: TGTGCCAGCAGCGTAGGCCAGGGACCGGGTGGCGATACGCAGTATTTT.

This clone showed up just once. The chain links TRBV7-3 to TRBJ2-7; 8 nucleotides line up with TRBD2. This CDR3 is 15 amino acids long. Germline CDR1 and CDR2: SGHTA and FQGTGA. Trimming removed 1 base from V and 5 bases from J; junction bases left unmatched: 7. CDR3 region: CASSLRVGLVNEQYF. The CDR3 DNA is TGTGCCAGCAGCTTAAGGGTGGGACTAGTGAACGAGCAGTACTTC.

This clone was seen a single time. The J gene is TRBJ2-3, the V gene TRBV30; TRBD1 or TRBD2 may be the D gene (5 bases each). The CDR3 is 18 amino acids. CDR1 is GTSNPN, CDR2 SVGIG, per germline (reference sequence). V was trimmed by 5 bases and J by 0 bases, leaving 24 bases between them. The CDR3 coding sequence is TGTGCCTGGCCTGGGGGAGAGCGGAGCCCCACTAGCACAGATACGCAGTATTTT. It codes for CAWPGGERSPTSTDTQYF. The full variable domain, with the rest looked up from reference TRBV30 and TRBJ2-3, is SQTIHQWPATLVQPVGSPLSLECTVEGTSNPNLYWYRQAAGRGLQLLFYSVGIGQISSEVPQNLSASRPQDRQFILSSKKLLLSDSGFYLCAWPGGERSPTSTDTQYFGPGTRLTVL.

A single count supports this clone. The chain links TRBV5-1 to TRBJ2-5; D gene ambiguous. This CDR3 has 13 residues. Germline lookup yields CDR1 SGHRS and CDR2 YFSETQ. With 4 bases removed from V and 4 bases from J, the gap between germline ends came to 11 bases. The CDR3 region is CASSPTGIETQYF. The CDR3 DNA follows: TGCGCCAGCAGCCCGACCGGAATAGAGACCCAGTACTTC.

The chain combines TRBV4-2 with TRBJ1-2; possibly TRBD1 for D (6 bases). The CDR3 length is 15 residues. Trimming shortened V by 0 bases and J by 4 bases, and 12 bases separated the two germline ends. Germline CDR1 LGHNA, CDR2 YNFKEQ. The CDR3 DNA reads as TGTGCCAGCAGCCAAGAGGGGGGCACCACCTATGGCTACACCTTC. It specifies CASSQEGGTTYGYTF.

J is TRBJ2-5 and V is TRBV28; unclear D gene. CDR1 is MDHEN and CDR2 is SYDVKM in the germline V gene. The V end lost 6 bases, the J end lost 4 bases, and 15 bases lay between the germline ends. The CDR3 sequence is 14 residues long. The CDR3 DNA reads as TGTGCCAGCAGCTTACCAGGCAACCCAGAGACCCAGTACTTC. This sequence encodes CASSLPGNPETQYF.

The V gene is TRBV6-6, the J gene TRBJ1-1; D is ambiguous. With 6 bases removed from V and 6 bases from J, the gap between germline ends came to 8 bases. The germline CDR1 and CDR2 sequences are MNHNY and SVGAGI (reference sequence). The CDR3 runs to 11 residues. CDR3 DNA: TGTGCCAGCAGCCGGACGGCTGAAGCTTTCTTT. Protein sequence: CASSRTAEAFF.

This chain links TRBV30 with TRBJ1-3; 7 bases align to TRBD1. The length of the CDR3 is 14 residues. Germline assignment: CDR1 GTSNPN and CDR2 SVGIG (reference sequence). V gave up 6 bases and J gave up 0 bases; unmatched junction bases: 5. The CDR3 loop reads CACTGASSGNTIYF. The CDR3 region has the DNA TGTGCCTGCACAGGGGCAAGCTCTGGAAACACCATATATTTT.

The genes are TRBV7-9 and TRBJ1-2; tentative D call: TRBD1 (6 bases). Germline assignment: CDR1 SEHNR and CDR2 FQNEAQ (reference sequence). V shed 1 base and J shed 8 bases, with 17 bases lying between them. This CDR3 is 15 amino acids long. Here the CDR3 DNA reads TGTGCCAGCAGCTTAGATTCCGCCAGGGGAGACGGCTACACCTTC. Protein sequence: CASSLDSARGDGYTF. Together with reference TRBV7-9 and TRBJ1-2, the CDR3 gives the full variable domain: DTGVSQNPRHKITKRGQNVTFRCDPISEHNRLYWYRQTLGQGPEFLTYFQNEAQLEKSRLLSDRFSAERPKGSFSTLEIQRTEQGDSAMYLCASSLDSARGDGYTFGSGTRLTVV.

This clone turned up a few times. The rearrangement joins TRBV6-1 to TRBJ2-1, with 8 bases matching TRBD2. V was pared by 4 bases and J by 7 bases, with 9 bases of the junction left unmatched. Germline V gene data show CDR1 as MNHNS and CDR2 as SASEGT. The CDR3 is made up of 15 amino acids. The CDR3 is CASSVESGGGNEQFF. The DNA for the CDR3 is TGTGCCAGCAGTGTAGAGAGCGGGGGTGGGAATGAGCAGTTCTTC.

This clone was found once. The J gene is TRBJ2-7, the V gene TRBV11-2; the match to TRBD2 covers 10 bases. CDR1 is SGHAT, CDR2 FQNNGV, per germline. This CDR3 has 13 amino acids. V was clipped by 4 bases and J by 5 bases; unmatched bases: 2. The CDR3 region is CASSSGLANEQYF. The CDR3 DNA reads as TGTGCCAGCAGCTCGGGACTAGCGAACGAGCAGTACTTC. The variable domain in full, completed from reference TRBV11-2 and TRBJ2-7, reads EAGVAQSPRYKIIEKRQSVAFWCNPISGHATLYWYQQILGQGPKLLIQFQNNGVVDDSQLPKDRFSAERLKGVDSTLKIQPAKLEDSAVYLCASSSGLANEQYFGPGTRLTVT.

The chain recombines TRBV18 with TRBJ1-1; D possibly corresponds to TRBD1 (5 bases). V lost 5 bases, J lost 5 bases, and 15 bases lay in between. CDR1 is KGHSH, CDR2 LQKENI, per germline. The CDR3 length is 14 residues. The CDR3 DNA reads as TGTGCCAGCTCATACGGGAAGCAGGGAACTGAAGCTTTCTTT. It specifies CASSYGKQGTEAFF.

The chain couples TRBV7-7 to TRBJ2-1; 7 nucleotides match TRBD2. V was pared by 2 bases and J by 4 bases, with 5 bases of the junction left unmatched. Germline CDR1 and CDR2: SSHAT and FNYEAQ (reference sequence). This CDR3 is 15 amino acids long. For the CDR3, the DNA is TGTGCCAGCAGCTTACTCGAGGGAGGGTACAATGAGCAGTTCTTC. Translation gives CASSLLEGGYNEQFF.

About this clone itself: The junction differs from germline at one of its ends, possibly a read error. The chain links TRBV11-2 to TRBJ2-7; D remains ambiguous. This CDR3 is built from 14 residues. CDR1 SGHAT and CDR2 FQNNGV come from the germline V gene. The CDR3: CASSVDWGGDEQYF. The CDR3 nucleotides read TGTGCCAGCAGCGTAGACTGGGGTGGGGACGAGCAGTACTTC.

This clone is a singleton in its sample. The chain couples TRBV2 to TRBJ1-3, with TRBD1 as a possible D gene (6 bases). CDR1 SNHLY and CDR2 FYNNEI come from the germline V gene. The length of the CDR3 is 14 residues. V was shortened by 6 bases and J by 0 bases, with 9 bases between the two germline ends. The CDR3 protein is CASRDRNSGNTIYF. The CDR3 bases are TGTGCCAGCAGAGACAGGAACTCTGGAAACACCATATATTTT.

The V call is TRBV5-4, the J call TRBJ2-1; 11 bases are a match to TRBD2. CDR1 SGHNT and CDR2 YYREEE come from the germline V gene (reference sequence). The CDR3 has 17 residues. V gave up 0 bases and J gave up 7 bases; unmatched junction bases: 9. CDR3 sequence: CASSLGLLAGVENEQFF. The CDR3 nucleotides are TGTGCCAGCAGCTTGGGGCTACTAGCGGGAGTCGAGAATGAGCAGTTCTTC.

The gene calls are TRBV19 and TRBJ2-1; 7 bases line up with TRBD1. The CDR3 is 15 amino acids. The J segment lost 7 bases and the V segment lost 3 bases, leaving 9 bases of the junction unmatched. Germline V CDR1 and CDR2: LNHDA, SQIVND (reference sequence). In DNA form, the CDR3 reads TGTGCCAGTAGTATGATAGGGGGCGCTTGGAATGAGCAGTTCTTC. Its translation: CASSMIGGAWNEQFF.

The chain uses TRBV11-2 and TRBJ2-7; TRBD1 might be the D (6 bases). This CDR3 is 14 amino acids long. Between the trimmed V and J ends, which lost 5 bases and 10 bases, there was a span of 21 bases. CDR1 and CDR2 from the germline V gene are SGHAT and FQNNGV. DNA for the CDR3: TGTGCCAGCAGCCCAGGGGCAGGGCCGCCCGATCAGTACTTC. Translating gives CASSPGAGPPDQYF.

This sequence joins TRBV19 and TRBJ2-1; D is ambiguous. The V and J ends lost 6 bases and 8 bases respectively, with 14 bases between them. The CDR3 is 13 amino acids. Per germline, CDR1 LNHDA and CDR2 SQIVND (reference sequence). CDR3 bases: TGTGCCAGTAGAACATTTGGTGAGGATGAGCAGTTCTTC. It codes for CASRTFGEDEQFF.

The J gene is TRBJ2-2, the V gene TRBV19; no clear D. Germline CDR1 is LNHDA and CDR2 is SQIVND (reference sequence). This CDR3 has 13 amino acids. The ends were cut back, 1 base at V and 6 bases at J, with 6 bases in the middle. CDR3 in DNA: TGTGCCAGTAGTATAGTTCGACCCGGGGAGCTGTTTTTT. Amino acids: CASSIVRPGELFF.

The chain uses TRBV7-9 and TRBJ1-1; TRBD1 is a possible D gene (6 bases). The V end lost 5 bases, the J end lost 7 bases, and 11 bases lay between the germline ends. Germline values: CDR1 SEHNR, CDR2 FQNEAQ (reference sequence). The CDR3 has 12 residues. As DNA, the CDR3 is TGTGCCAGCAGCGAGGACAGTCGTGAAGCTTTCTTT. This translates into CASSEDSREAFF.

CDR3 protein: CASSSNREGRSYNEQFF. CDR3 DNA: TGTGCCAGCAGCTCTAATAGGGAGGGGCGCTCCTACAATGAGCAGTTCTTC. The chain uses TRBV7-6 and TRBJ2-1, with 7 bases identical to TRBD2. Trimming cost V 4 bases and J 0 bases; bases outside gene matches: 9. The V gene's germline CDR1 is SGHVS and CDR2 FNYEAQ. The CDR3 covers 17 residues.

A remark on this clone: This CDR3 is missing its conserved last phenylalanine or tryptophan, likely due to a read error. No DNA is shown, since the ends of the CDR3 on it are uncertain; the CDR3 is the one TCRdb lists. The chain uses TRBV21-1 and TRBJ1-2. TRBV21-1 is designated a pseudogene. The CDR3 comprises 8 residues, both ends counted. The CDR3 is CASSKCFP.

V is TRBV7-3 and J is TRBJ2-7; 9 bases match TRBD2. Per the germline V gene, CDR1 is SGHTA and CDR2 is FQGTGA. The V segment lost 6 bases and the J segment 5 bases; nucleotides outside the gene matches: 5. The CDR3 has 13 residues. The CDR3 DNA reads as TGTGCCAGCAGGGCTAGCGGGACGGACGAGCAGTACTTC. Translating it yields CASRASGTDEQYF.

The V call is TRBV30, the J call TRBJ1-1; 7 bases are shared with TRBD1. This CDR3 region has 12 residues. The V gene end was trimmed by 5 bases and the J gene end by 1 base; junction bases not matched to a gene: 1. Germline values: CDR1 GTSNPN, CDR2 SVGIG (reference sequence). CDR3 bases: TGTGCCTGGGACAGGGCGAACACTGAAGCTTTCTTT. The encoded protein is CAWDRANTEAFF. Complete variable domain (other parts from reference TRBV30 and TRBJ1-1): SQTIHQWPATLVQPVGSPLSLECTVEGTSNPNLYWYRQAAGRGLQLLFYSVGIGQISSEVPQNLSASRPQDRQFILSSKKLLLSDSGFYLCAWDRANTEAFFGQGTRLTVV.

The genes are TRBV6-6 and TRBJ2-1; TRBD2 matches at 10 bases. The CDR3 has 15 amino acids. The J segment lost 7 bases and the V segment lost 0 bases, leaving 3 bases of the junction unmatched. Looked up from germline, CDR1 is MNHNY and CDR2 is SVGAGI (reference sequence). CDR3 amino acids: CASSYSLTSGNEQFF. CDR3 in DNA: TGTGCCAGCAGTTACTCCCTGACTAGCGGGAATGAGCAGTTCTTC.

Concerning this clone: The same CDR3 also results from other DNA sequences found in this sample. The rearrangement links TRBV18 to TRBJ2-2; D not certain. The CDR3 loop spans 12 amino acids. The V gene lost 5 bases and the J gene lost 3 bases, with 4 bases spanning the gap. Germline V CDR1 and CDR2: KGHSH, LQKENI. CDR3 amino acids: CASSRDTGELFF. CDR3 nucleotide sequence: TGTGCCAGCTCAAGAGACACCGGGGAGCTGTTTTTT.

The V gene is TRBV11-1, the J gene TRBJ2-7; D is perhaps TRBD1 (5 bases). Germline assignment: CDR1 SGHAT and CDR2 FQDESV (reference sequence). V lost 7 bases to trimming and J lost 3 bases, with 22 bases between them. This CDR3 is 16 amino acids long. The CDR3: CASNAPQGYGDYEQYF. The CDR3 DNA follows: TGTGCCAGCAACGCCCCCCAGGGCTATGGGGACTACGAGCAGTACTTC.